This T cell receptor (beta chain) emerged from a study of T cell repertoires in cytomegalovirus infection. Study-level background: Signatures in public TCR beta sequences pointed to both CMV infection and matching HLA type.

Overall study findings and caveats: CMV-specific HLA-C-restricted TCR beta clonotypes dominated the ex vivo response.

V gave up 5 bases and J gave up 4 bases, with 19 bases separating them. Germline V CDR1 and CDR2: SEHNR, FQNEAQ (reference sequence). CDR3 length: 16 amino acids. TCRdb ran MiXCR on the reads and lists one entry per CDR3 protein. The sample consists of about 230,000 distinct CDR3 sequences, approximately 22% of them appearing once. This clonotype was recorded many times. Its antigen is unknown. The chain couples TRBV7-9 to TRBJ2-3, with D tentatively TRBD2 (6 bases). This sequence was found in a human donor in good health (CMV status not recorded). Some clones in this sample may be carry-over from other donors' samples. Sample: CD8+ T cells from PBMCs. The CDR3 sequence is CASSHSFWGVADTQYF. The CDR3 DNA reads TGTGCCAGCAGCCACAGCTTCTGGGGGGTAGCAGATACGCAGTATTTT.